One and the same sample provided the 10 T cell receptor beta chains below, sequenced in a study of glioma-infiltrating T cells after dendritic cell vaccination. Only in-frame clones appear in the TCRdb table, and some are missing; sequencing was by immunoSEQ multiplex PCR. The table lists 85,000 to 100,000 clones, 80% of them singletons, with 5.4% in the top ten. Indicated time point: after dendritic cell vaccination, including at tumor progression/relapse. Specimen: blood, collected after dendritic cell vaccination. Source of these receptors: a human donor with glioblastoma.

The rearrangement joins TRBV18 to TRBJ2-5, with no clear D. Between the trimmed V and J ends, which lost 0 bases and 0 bases, there was a span of 11 bases. Looked up from germline, CDR1 is KGHSH and CDR2 is LQKENI. The CDR3 has 16 amino acids. CDR3 sequence: CASSPPGSTNQETQYF. In nucleotides, the CDR3 is TGTGCCAGCTCACCACCGGGCAGCACGAACCAAGAGACCCAGTACTTC.

CDR3 loop: CASSFTSGSDNEQFF. The CDR3 bases are TGCGCCAGCAGCTTTACTAGCGGGAGTGACAATGAGCAGTTCTTC. The V call is TRBV5-1, the J call TRBJ2-1, with 11 bases fitting TRBD2. V lost 2 bases and J lost 5; bases outside the gene matches: 3. Germline V gene lookup returns CDR1 SGHRS and CDR2 YFSETQ. This CDR3 is built from 15 residues. Filled out from reference TRBV5-1 and TRBJ2-1, the complete variable domain reads KAGVTQTPRYLIKTRGQQVTLSCSPISGHRSVSWYQQTPGQGLQFLFEYFSETQRNKGNFPGRFSGRQFSNSRSEMNVSTLELGDSALYLCASSFTSGSDNEQFFGPGTRLTVL.

The chain has TRBV28 and TRBJ2-7; a possible D gene is TRBD1 (5 bases). Trimming took 6 bases from V and 0 from J, leaving 12 bases between them. The CDR3 is 14 residues long. The germline CDR1 and CDR2 sequences are MDHEN and SYDVKM. The CDR3 here is CASRRQGLSYEQYF. The CDR3 bases are TGTGCCAGCAGGAGGCAGGGCCTCTCCTACGAGCAGTACTTC.

CDR3 nucleotide sequence: TGTGCCAGCAGCCCCGGGGCGGACAGAGCCTCCTACGAGCAGTACTTC. As protein: CASSPGADRASYEQYF. The chain carries TRBV7-9 and TRBJ2-7; tentative D call: TRBD1 (6 bases). The CDR3 covers 16 residues. Between the trimmed V and J ends, which lost 5 bases and 0 bases, there was a span of 17 bases. CDR1 SEHNR and CDR2 FQNEAQ come from the germline V gene (reference sequence).

This chain joins TRBV30 and TRBJ2-5; 7 nucleotides align to TRBD1. The DNA end favors TRBJ2-7, so the J call may be wrong. The CDR3 spans 14 residues. Germline V gene data show CDR1 as GTSNPN and CDR2 as SVGIG (reference sequence). In DNA, the CDR3 is TGTGCCTGGAGTGCCGGACAGGAGCTCTACGAGCAGTACTTC. It specifies CAWSAGQELYEQYF.

V and J are TRBV29-1 and TRBJ1-2; D call uncertain. Germline CDR1 and CDR2: SQVTM and ANQGSEA. Trimming removed 6 bases at V and 6 bases at J, with 11 bases between. This CDR3 spans 11 amino acids. CDR3 region: CSVSEVHGYTF. The CDR3 bases are TGCAGCGTCTCGGAGGTCCATGGCTACACCTTC.

This chain links TRBV6-6 with TRBJ2-1; D call uncertain. V was shortened by 0 bases and J by 4 bases, with 13 bases between the two germline ends. From germline, CDR1 is MNHNY and CDR2 SVGAGI (reference sequence). This CDR3 has 16 amino acids. The CDR3 region has the DNA TGTGCCAGCAGTTACTCTGTGAGTAATTCTTACAATGAGCAGTTCTTC. Its protein product is CASSYSVSNSYNEQFF.

The sample holds one count of this clone. This chain connects TRBV27 to TRBJ1-2, with D unresolved. V lost 8 bases, J lost 8 bases, and 15 bases lay in between. Germline V gene data show CDR1 as MNHEY and CDR2 as SMNVEV (reference sequence). The CDR3 is 12 residues long. As DNA, the CDR3 is TGTGCCAGCCGTCCGCTGGCAGGAGGCTACACCTTC. It codes for CASRPLAGGYTF.

J is TRBJ2-5 and V is TRBV19, with 12 positions matching TRBD2. V was clipped by 0 bases and J by 4 bases; unmatched bases: 15. The CDR3 has 20 amino acids. Germline CDR1 LNHDA, CDR2 SQIVND (reference sequence). This CDR3 is CASSIDFGGGLAGGRETQYF. The CDR3 DNA follows: TGTGCCAGTAGTATAGATTTTGGGGGCGGTCTAGCGGGAGGGCGAGAGACCCAGTACTTC.

The chain employs TRBV9 and TRBJ2-2; D is perhaps TRBD2 (5 bases). The CDR3 sequence is 14 residues long. V gave up 0 bases and J gave up 8 bases, with 11 bases separating them. Germline V gives CDR1 SGDLS, CDR2 YYNGEE. CDR3 amino acids: CASSVGLSGGELFF. The DNA for the CDR3 is TGTGCCAGCAGCGTAGGACTGAGCGGTGGGGAGCTGTTTTTT.